This T cell receptor (beta chain) originates from a study of blood T cell repertoires in COVID-19. Study overall: COVID-19 samples from acute and convalescent phases originated in the United States, Italy and Spain.

Data came from immunoSEQ multiplex PCR; TCRdb stores just in-frame clones and leaves some out. The sample yields under 150,000 clones, roughly four fifths seen once. V lost 7 bases and J 6 bases, leaving 11 bases between the germline ends. The CDR3 runs 13 residues. Per germline, CDR1 KGHDR and CDR2 SFDVKD. Recruitment covered 20 to 25 US areas and drew participants whose ages spanned roughly 18 to 100 years. The specimen sequenced was PBMCs or T cells enriched from blood (not recorded which). This rearrangement joins TRBV24-1 to TRBJ2-2; the D gene is possibly TRBD1 (5 bases). This receptor was obtained from a young man who had recovered from COVID-19. The CDR3 protein is CATRQGEAGELFF. The CDR3 DNA reads as TGTGCCACCAGGCAGGGTGAGGCCGGGGAGCTGTTTTTT.